Below are 13 T cell receptor beta chains sequenced from a single sample in a study of early T cells in non-severe SARS-CoV-2 infection. TCRdb analysed the 5' RACE reads with MiXCR anew, one entry per CDR3 protein. This table holds about 66,000 distinct CDR3 sequences, about 13% found once. The sample consisted of whole blood. The receptors come from an adult who was a healthcare worker with PCR-confirmed SARS-CoV-2 infection or an uninfected control (not recorded which).

The rearrangement uses TRBV5-4 and TRBJ2-3; unclear D gene. The V end lost 4 bases, the J end lost 4 bases, and 10 bases lay between the germline ends. Germline V gene lookup returns CDR1 SGHNT and CDR2 YYREEE (reference sequence). The CDR3 has 13 residues. The CDR3 reads CASSPARPDTQYF. The DNA for the CDR3 is TGTGCCAGCAGCCCCGCTCGTCCAGATACGCAGTATTTT.

This chain joins TRBV2 and TRBJ1-1; TRBD1 agrees at 8 bases. In germline, CDR1 is SNHLY, CDR2 FYNNEI. V shed 3 bases, J shed 11 bases, and the junction held 5 bases outside the gene matches. This CDR3 spans 12 amino acids. As DNA, the CDR3 is TGTGCCAGCAGTGATAACAGGGGGGGCGCTTTCTTT. Its translation: CASSDNRGGAFF. Complete variable domain (other parts from reference TRBV2 and TRBJ1-1): EPEVTQTPSHQVTQMGQEVILRCVPISNHLYFYWYRQILGQKVEFLVSFYNNEISEKSEIFDDQFSVERPDGSNFTLKIRSTKLEDSAMYFCASSDNRGGAFFGQGTRLTVV.

The genes are TRBV7-3 and TRBJ2-3, with 10 bases matching TRBD2. The CDR3 consists of 17 residues. Germline CDR1 reads SGHTA; CDR2 reads FQGTGA. The V segment lost 4 bases and the J segment 1 base; nucleotides outside the gene matches: 8. DNA of the CDR3: TGTGCCAGCAGCTCTAGGACTAGCGGAGCCCGCACAGATACGCAGTATTTT. It specifies CASSSRTSGARTDTQYF. The full variable domain, its missing parts supplied by reference TRBV7-3 and TRBJ2-3, is GAGVSQTPSNKVTEKGKYVELRCDPISGHTALYWYRQSLGQGPEFLIYFQGTGAADDSGLPNDRFFAVRPEGSVSTLKIQRTERGDSAVYLCASSSRTSGARTDTQYFGPGTRLTVL.

This clonotype was counted at least ten times. The chain joins TRBV7-8 to TRBJ2-3; TRBD2 might be the D (5 bases). Germline V lookup: CDR1 SGHVS, CDR2 FQNEAQ. Between the trimmed V and J ends, which lost 1 base and 1 base, there was a span of 12 bases. The CDR3 has 16 residues. The CDR3 protein is CASSLVAGGGTDTQYF. The CDR3 DNA follows: TGTGCCAGCAGCTTAGTTGCGGGTGGGGGCACAGATACGCAGTATTTT.

The V and J genes are TRBV7-7 and TRBJ2-5; TRBD2 agrees at 8 bases. This CDR3 spans 17 amino acids. Germline trimming cut 3 bases from V and 0 bases from J; bases unmatched to any gene: 9. Germline V gene lookup returns CDR1 SSHAT and CDR2 FNYEAQ (reference sequence). The CDR3 bases are TGTGCCAGCAGCTTTGGACTAGCAGGAGGGTACCAAGAGACCCAGTACTTC. Its translation: CASSFGLAGGYQETQYF.

The chain uses TRBV28 and TRBJ2-1; D is unclear. CDR3 length: 14 amino acids. Germline assignment: CDR1 MDHEN and CDR2 SYDVKM. Trimming left V 4 bases short and J 0 bases short, with 7 bases between. DNA for the CDR3: TGTGCCAGCAGTTCCGACAACTCCTACAATGAGCAGTTCTTC. Amino acid sequence: CASSSDNSYNEQFF.

This clonotype showed up just a few times. The chain couples TRBV7-9 to TRBJ2-3, with D maybe TRBD2 (6 bases). Deletions cut 4 bases from V and 3 bases from J, with 14 bases between. The CDR3 covers 15 residues. Germline loops: CDR1 SEHNR, CDR2 FQNEAQ (reference sequence). As DNA, the CDR3 is TGTGCCAGCAGCTCATACAAGGCGGGGACAGATACGCAGTATTTT. Amino acids: CASSSYKAGTDTQYF.

The sample holds a few counts of this clonotype. The V call is TRBV27, the J call TRBJ1-1, with D unclear. V gave up 2 bases and J gave up 1 base, with 11 bases separating them. This CDR3 spans 15 amino acids. Germline CDR1 reads MNHEY; CDR2 reads SMNVEV (reference sequence). This chain's CDR3 is CASSLRLRGNTEAFF. The CDR3 DNA sequence: TGTGCCAGCAGTTTACGGCTACGGGGGAACACTGAAGCTTTCTTT.

This clonotype has more than one count but fewer than ten. The rearrangement links TRBV6-6 to TRBJ1-1; no clear D gene. V was cut by 7 bases and J by 5 bases, with 17 bases left in between. The CDR3 sequence is 14 residues long. The germline gives CDR1 MNHNY, CDR2 SVGAGI (reference sequence). CDR3 bases: TGTGCCAGCATACCCTCGAGGATGAGAACTGAAGCTTTCTTT. This sequence encodes CASIPSRMRTEAFF.

The chain is built from TRBV7-8 and TRBJ1-2; 7 bases agree with TRBD1. This CDR3 region has 15 residues. V lost 5 bases and J lost 0; bases outside the gene matches: 6. The V gene's germline CDR1 is SGHVS and CDR2 FQNEAQ. CDR3: CASSLGGQTNYGYTF. The CDR3 nucleotides are TGTGCCAGCAGCCTAGGGGGACAGACTAACTATGGCTACACCTTC.

This clonotype showed up many times. This rearrangement joins TRBV13 to TRBJ1-4, with a weak D call TRBD1 (6 bases). V lost 5 bases to trimming and J lost 7 bases, with 17 bases between them. Germline values: CDR1 PRHDT, CDR2 FYEKMQ (reference sequence). The CDR3 extends over 15 amino acids. CDR3 loop: CASSPAAGASEKLFF. CDR3 nucleotide sequence: TGTGCCAGCAGCCCCGCGGCGGGGGCGAGTGAAAAACTGTTTTTT.

By sample share, this clonotype is medium-sized (0.01 to 0.1%). The gene calls are TRBV13 and TRBJ2-4; TRBD2 matches at 10 bases. Trimming removed 0 bases from V and 8 bases from J; junction bases left unmatched: 1. Germline CDR1 reads PRHDT; CDR2 reads FYEKMQ (reference sequence). The length of the CDR3 is 14 residues. The CDR3 is CASSLGLAGDIQYF. The CDR3 region has the DNA TGTGCCAGCAGCTTAGGGCTAGCGGGAGACATTCAGTACTTC. Complete variable domain (other parts from reference TRBV13 and TRBJ2-4): AAGVIQSPRHLIKEKRETATLKCYPIPRHDTVYWYQQGPGQDPQFLISFYEKMQSDKGSIPDRFSAQQFSDYHSELNMSSLELGDSALYFCASSLGLAGDIQYFGAGTRLSVL.

The rearrangement uses TRBV7-9 and TRBJ1-4; the D is unclear. The CDR3 sequence is 11 residues long. V was clipped by 8 bases and J by 4 bases, with 5 bases between them. In germline, CDR1 is SEHNR, CDR2 FQNEAQ (reference sequence). Here the CDR3 DNA reads TGTGCCAGCGGATTTAATGAAAAACTGTTTTTT. Its protein is CASGFNEKLFF. The entire variable domain, with the rest obtained from reference TRBV7-9 and TRBJ1-4, is as follows: DTGVSQNPRHKITKRGQNVTFRCDPISEHNRLYWYRQTLGQGPEFLTYFQNEAQLEKSRLLSDRFSAERPKGSFSTLEIQRTEQGDSAMYLCASGFNEKLFFGSGTQLSVL.